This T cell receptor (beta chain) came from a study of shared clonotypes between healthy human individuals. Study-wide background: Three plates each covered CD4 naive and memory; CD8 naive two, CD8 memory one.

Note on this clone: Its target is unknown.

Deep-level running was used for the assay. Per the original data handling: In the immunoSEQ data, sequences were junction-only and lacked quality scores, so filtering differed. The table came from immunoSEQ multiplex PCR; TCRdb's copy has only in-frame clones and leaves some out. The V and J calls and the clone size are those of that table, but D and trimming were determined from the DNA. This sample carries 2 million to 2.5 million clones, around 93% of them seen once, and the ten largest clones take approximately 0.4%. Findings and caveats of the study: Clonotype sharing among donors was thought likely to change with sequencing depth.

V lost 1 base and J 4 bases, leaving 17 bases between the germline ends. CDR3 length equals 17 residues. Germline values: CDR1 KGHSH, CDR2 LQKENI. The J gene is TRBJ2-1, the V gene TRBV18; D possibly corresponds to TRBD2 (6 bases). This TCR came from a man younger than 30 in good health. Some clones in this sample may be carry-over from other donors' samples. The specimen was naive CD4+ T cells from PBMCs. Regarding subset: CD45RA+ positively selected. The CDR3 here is CASSPRTPGLPYNEQFF. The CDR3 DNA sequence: TGTGCCAGCTCACCACGAACCCCGGGACTCCCTTACAATGAGCAGTTCTTC.